This TCR beta chain comes out of a study of cytomegalovirus exposure and HLA in healthy donors. Study findings and constraints: Reportedly, HLA-A and HLA-B alleles of most subjects were accurately predicted from TCR beta. An assumption of roughly uniform sequencing depth across donors underlay the presence/absence analyses. Productive status was seen about 87% or about 30% of the time for most TCR beta V segments in an earlier analysis. Analyzed later, association rates of TCRs varied across HLA loci, with DRB1 most and HLA-C fewest.

A note on this clone: The antigen remains undetermined.

Amplification used 60 Vbeta primers and 13 Jbeta primers. The repertoire was sequenced with immunoSEQ multiplex PCR; TCRdb's copy has only in-frame clones and lacks some. Of under 150,000 clones listed, around 77% were seen once; the top ten hold approximately 1.2%. CDR3 length: 16 amino acids. Germline V gene lookup returns CDR1 MNHEY and CDR2 SVGAGI. J lost 2 bases, V lost 4 bases, and 9 bases had no gene match. The clonotype comes from a man aged 45-65 years in good health and CMV-seronegative. Sequencing used PBMCs. V is TRBV6-5 and J is TRBJ2-7, with 9 bases identical to TRBD2. CDR3 residues: CASSFRLAASAYEQYF. The CDR3, as DNA: TGTGCCAGCAGTTTCCGACTAGCGGCCTCCGCCTACGAGCAGTACTTC.